The entry that follows covers one TCR beta chain sequence. Its specificity is unknown. The record originates from a study of cytomegalovirus exposure and HLA in healthy donors. Amplification used 60 Vbeta primers and 13 Jbeta primers. Only in-frame clones appear in the TCRdb table, and some are missing; sequencing was by immunoSEQ multiplex PCR. This sample has 150,000 to 200,000 clones, with around 77% found just once. Findings and limits, study-wide: Presence/absence analyses took donor sequencing depth as roughly uniform.

What was sequenced was PBMCs. The TCR was taken from a woman between 40 and 55 years old in good health and CMV-seronegative.

DNA of the CDR3: TGTGCCAGCAGTTTTCGGGGGGTCAACACTGAAGCTTTCTTT. Translated, it gives CASSFRGVNTEAFF. This chain connects TRBV6-5 to TRBJ1-1, with a weak D call TRBD1 (5 bases). The CDR3 covers 14 residues. Germline CDR1 and CDR2: MNHEY and SVGAGI. Trimming took off 4 bases at V and 2 bases at J, with 11 bases between the two ends.